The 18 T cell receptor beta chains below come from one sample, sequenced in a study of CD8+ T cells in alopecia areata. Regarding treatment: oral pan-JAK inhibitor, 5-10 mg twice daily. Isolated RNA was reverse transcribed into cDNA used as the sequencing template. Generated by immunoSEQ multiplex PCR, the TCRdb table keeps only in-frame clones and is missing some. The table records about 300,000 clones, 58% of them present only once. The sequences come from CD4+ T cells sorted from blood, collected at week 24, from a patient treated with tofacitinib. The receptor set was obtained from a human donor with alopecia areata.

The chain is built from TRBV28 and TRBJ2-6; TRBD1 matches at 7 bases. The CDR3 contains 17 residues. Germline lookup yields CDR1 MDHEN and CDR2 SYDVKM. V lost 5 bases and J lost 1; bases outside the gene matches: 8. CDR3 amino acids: CASSRPGQRSGANVLTF. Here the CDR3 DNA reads TGTGCCAGCAGTCGCCCGGGACAGCGGTCTGGGGCCAACGTCCTGACTTTC.

The CDR3, as DNA: TGTGCCAGCAGTGAGCCAGGTTACCAAGAGACCCAGTACTTC. This translates into CASSEPGYQETQYF. The chain carries TRBV25-1 and TRBJ2-5; D remains ambiguous. The CDR3 is 14 amino acids. V was trimmed by 3 bases and J by 0 bases, leaving 8 bases between them. Germline V gives CDR1 MGHDK, CDR2 SYGVNS.

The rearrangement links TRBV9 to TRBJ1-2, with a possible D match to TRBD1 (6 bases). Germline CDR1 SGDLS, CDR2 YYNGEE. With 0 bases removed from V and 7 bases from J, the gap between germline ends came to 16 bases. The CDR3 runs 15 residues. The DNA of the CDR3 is TGTGCCAGCAGCGTAGACCGGGGGGCGTGGAGTGGCTACACCTTC. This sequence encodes CASSVDRGAWSGYTF.

CDR3 sequence (DNA): TGCGCCAGCAGCTTGGGACACGAGAACACCGGGGAGCTGTTTTTT. Amino acid sequence: CASSLGHENTGELFF. The chain joins TRBV5-1 to TRBJ2-2; D remains ambiguous. CDR1 is SGHRS, CDR2 YFSETQ, per germline. The CDR3 is 15 amino acids. The ends were cut back, 0 bases at V and 1 base at J, with 7 bases in the middle.

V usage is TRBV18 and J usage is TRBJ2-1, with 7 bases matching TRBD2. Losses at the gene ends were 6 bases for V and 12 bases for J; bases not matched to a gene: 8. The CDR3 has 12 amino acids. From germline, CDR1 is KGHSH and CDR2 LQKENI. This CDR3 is CASSPAGVGQFF. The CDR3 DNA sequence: TGTGCCAGCTCGCCGGCGGGGGTCGGGCAGTTCTTC.

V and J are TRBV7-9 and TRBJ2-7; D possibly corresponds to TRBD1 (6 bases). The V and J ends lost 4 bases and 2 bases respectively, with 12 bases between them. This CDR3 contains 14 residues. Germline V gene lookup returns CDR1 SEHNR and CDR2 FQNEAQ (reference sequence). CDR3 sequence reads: CASSSRDITYEQYF. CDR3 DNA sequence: TGTGCCAGCAGCTCCCGGGACATCACCTACGAGCAGTACTTC.

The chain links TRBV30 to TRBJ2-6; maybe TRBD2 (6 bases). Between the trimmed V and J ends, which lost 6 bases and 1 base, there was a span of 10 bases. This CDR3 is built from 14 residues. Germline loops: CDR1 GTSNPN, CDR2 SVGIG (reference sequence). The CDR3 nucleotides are TGTGCCTGCGCCCGGGGGTCTGGGGCCAACGTCCTGACTTTC. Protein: CACARGSGANVLTF. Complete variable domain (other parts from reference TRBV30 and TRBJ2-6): SQTIHQWPATLVQPVGSPLSLECTVEGTSNPNLYWYRQAAGRGLQLLFYSVGIGQISSEVPQNLSASRPQDRQFILSSKKLLLSDSGFYLCACARGSGANVLTFGAGSRLTVL.

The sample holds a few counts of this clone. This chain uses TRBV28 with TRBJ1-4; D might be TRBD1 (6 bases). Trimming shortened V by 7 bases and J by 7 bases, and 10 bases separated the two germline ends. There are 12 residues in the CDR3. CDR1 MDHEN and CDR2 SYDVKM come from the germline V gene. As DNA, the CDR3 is TGTGCCAGCACACAGGGAAGTGAAAAACTGTTTTTT. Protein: CASTQGSEKLFF.

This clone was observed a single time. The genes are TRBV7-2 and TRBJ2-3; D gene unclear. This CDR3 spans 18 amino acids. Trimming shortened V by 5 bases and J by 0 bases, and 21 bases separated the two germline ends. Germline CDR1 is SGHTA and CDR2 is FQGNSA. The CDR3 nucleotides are TGTGCCAGCAGCAGACTCGTGGACCCGGTGACTAGCACAGATACGCAGTATTTT. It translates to CASSRLVDPVTSTDTQYF.

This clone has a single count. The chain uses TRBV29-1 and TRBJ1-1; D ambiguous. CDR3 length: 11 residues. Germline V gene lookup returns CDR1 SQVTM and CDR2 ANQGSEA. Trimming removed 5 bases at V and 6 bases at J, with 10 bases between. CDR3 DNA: TGCAGCGTTTGGCTGGTCCCTGAAGCTTTCTTT. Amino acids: CSVWLVPEAFF.

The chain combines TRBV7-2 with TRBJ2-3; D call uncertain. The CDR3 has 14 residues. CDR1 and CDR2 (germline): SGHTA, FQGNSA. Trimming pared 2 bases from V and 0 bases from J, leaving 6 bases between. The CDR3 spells CASSLFSSTDTQYF. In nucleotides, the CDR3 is TGTGCCAGCAGCTTATTTAGCAGCACAGATACGCAGTATTTT. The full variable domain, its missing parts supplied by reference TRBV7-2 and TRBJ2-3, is GAGVSQSPSNKVTEKGKDVELRCDPISGHTALYWYRQSLGQGLEFLIYFQGNSAPDKSGLPSDRFSAERTGGSVSTLTIQRTQQEDSAVYLCASSLFSSTDTQYFGPGTRLTVL.

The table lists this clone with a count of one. CDR3 bases: TGTGCCAGCAGTTTAGGCAGGGGGTTAGGCGAGCAGTACTTC. It codes for CASSLGRGLGEQYF. The V call is TRBV27, the J call TRBJ2-7, with TRBD1 matching 7 bases. CDR1 and CDR2 from the germline V gene are MNHEY and SMNVEV (reference sequence). The CDR3 is 14 residues long. J was trimmed by 6 bases and V by 2 bases; bases with no gene match: 7.

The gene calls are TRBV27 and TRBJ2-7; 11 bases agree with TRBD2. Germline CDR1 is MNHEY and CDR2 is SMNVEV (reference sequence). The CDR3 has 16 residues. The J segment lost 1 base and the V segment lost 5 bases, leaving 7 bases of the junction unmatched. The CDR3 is CASSPILAGGSYEQYF. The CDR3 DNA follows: TGTGCCAGCAGTCCAATCCTAGCGGGGGGTTCCTACGAGCAGTACTTC.

In DNA form, the CDR3 reads TGCGCCAGCAGCCCCCATGGACAGGACTATAATTCACCCCTCCACTTT. The encoded protein is CASSPHGQDYNSPLHF. The chain is built from TRBV5-1 and TRBJ1-6, with 7 bases that match TRBD1. J lost 3 bases, V lost 4 bases, and 7 bases had no gene match. Germline V gene lookup returns CDR1 SGHRS and CDR2 YFSETQ. The CDR3 is 16 residues long.

The DNA of the CDR3 is TGTGCCAGCAGCGTATTACATGGGAGCTCTGGAAACACCATATATTTT. Protein sequence: CASSVLHGSSGNTIYF. The genes are TRBV9 and TRBJ1-3; D gene unclear. With 1 base removed from V and 0 bases from J, the gap between germline ends came to 11 bases. The V gene's germline CDR1 is SGDLS and CDR2 YYNGEE. The CDR3 covers 16 residues.

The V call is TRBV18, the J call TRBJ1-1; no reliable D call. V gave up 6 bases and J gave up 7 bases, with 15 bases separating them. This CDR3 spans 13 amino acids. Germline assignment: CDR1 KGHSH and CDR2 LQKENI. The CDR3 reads CASSLGEQREAFF. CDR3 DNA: TGTGCCAGCTCCCTTGGGGAACAACGTGAAGCTTTCTTT.

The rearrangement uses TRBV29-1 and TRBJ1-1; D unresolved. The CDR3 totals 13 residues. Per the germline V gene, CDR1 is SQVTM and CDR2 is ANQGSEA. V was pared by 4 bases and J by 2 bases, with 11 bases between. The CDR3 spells CSVVEGGNTEAFF. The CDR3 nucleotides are TGCAGCGTTGTCGAGGGTGGAAACACTGAAGCTTTCTTT.

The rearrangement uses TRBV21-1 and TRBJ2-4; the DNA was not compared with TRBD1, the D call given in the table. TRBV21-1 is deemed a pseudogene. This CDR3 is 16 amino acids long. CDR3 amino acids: CASMRGHTLAKNIQYF. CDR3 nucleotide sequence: TGTGCCAGCATGAGGGGACACACTTTAGCCAAAAACATTCAGTACTTC.